This entry concerns a single TCR beta chain. Its target is unknown. Trimming removed 4 bases from V and 3 bases from J, with 15 bases in between. This CDR3 contains 14 residues. Per germline, CDR1 GTSNPN and CDR2 SVGIG (reference sequence). The sample belongs to a study of CD8+ T cells in alopecia areata. Sequencing relied on a cDNA template that was reverse transcribed from extracted RNA. Sequenced by immunoSEQ multiplex PCR; TCRdb stores in-frame clones only, minus some. The sample shows roughly 210,000 clones, around two fifths of them seen only once. Whole-study findings and limits: The link between baseline CD8+ expansion and response remains uncertain with one nonresponder.

Treatment indicated: oral pan-JAK inhibitor, 5-10 mg twice daily. The material sequenced was CD4+ T cells sorted from blood, taken at approximately week 36, from a patient treated with tofacitinib. J is TRBJ1-2 and V is TRBV30; D call uncertain. This TCR derives from a human donor with alopecia areata. CDR3 amino acids: CAWMAGPLDYGYTF. DNA for the CDR3: TGTGCCTGGATGGCAGGACCGTTGGACTATGGCTACACCTTC.